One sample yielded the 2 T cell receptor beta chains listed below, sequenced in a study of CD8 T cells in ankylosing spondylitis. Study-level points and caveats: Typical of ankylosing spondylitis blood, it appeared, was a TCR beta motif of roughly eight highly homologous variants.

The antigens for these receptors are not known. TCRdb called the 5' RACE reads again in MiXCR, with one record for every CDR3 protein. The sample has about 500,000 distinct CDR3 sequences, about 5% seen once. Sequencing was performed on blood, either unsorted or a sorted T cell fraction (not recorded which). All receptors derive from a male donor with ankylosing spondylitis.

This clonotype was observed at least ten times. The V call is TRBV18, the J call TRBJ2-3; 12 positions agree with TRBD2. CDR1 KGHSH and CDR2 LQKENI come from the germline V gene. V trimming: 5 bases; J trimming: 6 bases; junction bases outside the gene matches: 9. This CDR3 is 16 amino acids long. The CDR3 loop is CASSLRLAGVLDTQYF. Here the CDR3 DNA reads TGTGCCAGCTCATTACGACTAGCGGGGGTGCTGGATACGCAGTATTTT.

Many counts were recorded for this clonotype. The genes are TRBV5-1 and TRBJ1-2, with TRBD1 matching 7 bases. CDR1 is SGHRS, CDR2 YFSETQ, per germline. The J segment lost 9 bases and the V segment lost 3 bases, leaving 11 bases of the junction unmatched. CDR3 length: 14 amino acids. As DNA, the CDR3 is TGCGCCAGCAGCTACAGCAGCGACAGGGTACGCTACACCTTC. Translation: CASSYSSDRVRYTF.